This T cell receptor (beta chain) originates from a study of OX40 agonist ivuxolimab in advanced cancers. Only in-frame clones appear in the TCRdb table, and some are missing; sequencing was by immunoSEQ multiplex PCR. This table holds 70,000 to 95,000 clones, around 94% found once. Germline-derived CDR1 and CDR2 are MNHEY and SVGAGI. This CDR3 comprises 16 residues. Trimming left V 0 bases short and J 4 bases short, with 12 bases between. This receptor was taken from an adult with an advanced solid tumor such as melanoma, head and neck, liver or kidney cancer. The rearrangement links TRBV6-5 to TRBJ2-2; weak D call: TRBD2 (5 bases). This specimen consisted of CD4+ or CD8+ T cells sorted from blood, obtained in a trial of the OX40 agonist ivuxolimab. CDR3 DNA sequence: TGTGCCAGCAGTTACTCGAACCTTCGGGGCACCGGGGAGCTGTTTTTT. Amino acid sequence: CASSYSNLRGTGELFF.